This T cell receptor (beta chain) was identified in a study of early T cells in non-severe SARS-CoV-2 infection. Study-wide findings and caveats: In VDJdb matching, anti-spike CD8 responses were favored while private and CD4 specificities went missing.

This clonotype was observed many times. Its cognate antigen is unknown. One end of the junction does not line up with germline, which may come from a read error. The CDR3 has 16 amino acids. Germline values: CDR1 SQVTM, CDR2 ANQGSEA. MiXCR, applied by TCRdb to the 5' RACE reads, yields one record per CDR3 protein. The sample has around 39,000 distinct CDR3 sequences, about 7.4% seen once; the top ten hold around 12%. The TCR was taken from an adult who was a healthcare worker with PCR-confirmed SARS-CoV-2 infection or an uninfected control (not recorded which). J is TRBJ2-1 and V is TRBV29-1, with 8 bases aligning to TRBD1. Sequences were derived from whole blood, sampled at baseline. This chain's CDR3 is CSFETGAPETYNEQFF. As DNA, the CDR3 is TGCAGCTTTGAGACAGGGGCCCCAGAAACCTACAATGAGCAGTTCTTC.